This T cell receptor (beta chain) is from a study of PD-L1 blockade in urothelial cancer. At the level of the study: At 3 weeks after treatment start (second dose) and again at 6 weeks, blood was analyzed.

The table came from immunoSEQ multiplex PCR; TCRdb's copy has only in-frame clones and leaves some out. The sample lists around 110,000 clones; around 89% were seen once. The time point was: peripheral blood 6 weeks after treatment start. Germline CDR1 SGHDT, CDR2 YYEEEE. With 4 bases clipped from V and 7 bases from J, the junction kept 11 bases outside the gene matches. The CDR3 is 15 residues long. A word on this clone: The antigen is undetermined.

Study results and limitations: Enhanced expansion of tumor-associated blood clones at 3 weeks characterized durable-benefit patients.

The chain combines TRBV5-6 with TRBJ2-7; 10 bases map to TRBD1. The sample in question was PBMCs, obtained around atezolizumab (anti-PD-L1) treatment. The clonotype originates from a man aged 55-75 years with urothelial cancer. DNA of the CDR3: TGTGCCAGCAGCCCGGGACAGGGGCTTTTTCAGGAGCAGTACTTC. As protein: CASSPGQGLFQEQYF.